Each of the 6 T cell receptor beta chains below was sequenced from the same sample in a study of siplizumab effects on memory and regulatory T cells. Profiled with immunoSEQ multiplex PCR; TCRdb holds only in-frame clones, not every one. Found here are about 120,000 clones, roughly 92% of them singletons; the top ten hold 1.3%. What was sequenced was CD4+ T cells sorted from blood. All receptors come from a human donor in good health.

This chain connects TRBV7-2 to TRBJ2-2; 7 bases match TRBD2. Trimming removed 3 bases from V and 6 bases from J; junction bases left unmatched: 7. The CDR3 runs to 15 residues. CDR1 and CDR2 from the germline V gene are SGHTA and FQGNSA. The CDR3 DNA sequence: TGTGCCAGCAGCTTGGCGGCGGGGGAGGCCGGGGAGCTGTTTTTT. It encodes CASSLAAGEAGELFF.

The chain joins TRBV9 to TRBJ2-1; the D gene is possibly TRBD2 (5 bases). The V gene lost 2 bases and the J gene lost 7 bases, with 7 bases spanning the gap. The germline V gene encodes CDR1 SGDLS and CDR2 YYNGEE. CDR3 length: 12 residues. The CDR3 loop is CASSVQRNEQFF. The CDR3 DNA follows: TGTGCCAGCAGCGTGCAGCGGAATGAGCAGTTCTTC.

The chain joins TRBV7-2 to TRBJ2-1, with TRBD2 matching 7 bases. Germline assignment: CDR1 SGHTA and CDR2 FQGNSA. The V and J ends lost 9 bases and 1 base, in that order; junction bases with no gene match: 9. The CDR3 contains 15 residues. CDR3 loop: CASSNAGVSYNEQFF. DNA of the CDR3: TGTGCCAGTAGCAATGCGGGAGTTTCCTACAATGAGCAGTTCTTC.

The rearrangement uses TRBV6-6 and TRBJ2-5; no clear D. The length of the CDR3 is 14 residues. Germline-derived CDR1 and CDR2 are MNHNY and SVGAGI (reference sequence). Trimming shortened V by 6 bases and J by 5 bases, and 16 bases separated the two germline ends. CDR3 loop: CASRFLSRPETQYF. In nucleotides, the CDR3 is TGTGCCAGCAGGTTTTTGAGCCGGCCCGAGACCCAGTACTTC.

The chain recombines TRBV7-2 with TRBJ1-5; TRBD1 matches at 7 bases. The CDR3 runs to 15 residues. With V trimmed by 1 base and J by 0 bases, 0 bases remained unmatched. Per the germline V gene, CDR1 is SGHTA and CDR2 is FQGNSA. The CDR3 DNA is TGTGCCAGCAGCTTAGGGACAGGTAGCAATCAGCCCCAGCATTTT. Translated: CASSLGTGSNQPQHF.

In DNA form, the CDR3 reads TGTGCCAGCAGTAACGGGGCGGGACAAACCTATGGCTACACCTTC. Translating it yields CASSNGAGQTYGYTF. V is TRBV7-9 and J is TRBJ1-2, with a possible D match to TRBD1 (6 bases). Germline lookup yields CDR1 SEHNR and CDR2 FQNEAQ (reference sequence). CDR3 length: 15 amino acids. Trimming stripped 6 bases from V and 4 bases from J, with 18 bases between.